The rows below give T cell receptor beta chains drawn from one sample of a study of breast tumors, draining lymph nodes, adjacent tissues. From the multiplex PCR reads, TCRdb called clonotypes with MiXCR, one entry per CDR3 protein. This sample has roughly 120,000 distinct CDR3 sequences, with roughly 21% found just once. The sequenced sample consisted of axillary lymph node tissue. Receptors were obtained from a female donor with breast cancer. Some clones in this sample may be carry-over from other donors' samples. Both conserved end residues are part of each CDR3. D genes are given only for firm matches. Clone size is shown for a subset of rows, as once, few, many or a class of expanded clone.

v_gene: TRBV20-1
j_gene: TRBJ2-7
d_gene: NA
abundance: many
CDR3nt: TGCAGTCGGTTGGGGCTAAACTACGAGCAGTACTTC
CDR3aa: CSRLGLNYEQYF

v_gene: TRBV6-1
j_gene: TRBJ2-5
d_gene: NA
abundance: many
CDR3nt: TGTGCCAGCATGACAGAGCTTTTGAAGGAGACCCAGTACTTC
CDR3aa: CASMTELLKETQYF

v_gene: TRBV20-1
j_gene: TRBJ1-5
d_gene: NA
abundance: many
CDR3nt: TGCAGTGCTAGGGGTAGGGGGAATCAGCCCCAGCATTTT
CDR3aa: CSARGRGNQPQHF

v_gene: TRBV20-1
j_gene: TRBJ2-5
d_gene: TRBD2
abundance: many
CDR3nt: TGCAGTGCTAGAGATCTTTACTCCGGGACTAACCAAGAGACCCAGTACTTC
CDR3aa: CSARDLYSGTNQETQYF

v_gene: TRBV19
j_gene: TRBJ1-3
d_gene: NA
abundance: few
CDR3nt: TGTGCCAGTAGTATTGGCCGCCCGGGTGGCTCTGGAAACACCATATATTTT
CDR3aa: CASSIGRPGGSGNTIYF

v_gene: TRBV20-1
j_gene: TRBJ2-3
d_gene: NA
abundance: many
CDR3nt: TGCAGTGCTTACGGTACTAGCACAGATACGCAGTATTTT
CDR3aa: CSAYGTSTDTQYF

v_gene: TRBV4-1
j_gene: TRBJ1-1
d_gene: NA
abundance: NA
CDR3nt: TGCGCCAGCAGCCAACTCCTAGACCGCTCGAACACTGAAGCTTTCTTT
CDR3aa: CASSQLLDRSNTEAFF

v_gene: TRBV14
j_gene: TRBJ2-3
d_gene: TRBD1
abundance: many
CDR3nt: TGTGCCAGCTCCAGGGACAGGGTAACAGATACGCAGTATTTT
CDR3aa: CASSRDRVTDTQYF

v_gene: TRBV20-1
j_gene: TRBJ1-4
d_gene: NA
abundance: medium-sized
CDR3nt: TGCAGTGCCCCTCGGACATCAACTAATGAAAAACTGTTTTTT
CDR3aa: CSAPRTSTNEKLFF

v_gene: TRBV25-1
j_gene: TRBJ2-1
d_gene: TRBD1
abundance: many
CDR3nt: TGTGCCAGCAGTGAACTACGGGACAGTGGGTACAATGAGCAGTTCTTC
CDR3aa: CASSELRDSGYNEQFF

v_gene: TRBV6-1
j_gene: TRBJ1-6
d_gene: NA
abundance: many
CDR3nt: TGTGCCAGCAGTGAAGTATTGCCGAATTCACCCCTCCACTTT
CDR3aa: CASSEVLPNSPLHF

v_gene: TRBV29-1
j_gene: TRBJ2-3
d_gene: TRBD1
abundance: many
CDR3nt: TGCAGCGTTGAACCTTTTGGGACAGGGATATTCACAGATACGCAGTATTTT
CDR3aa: CSVEPFGTGIFTDTQYF

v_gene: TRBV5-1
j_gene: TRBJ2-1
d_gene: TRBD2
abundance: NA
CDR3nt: TGCGCCAGCAGCTTGGTTGAGACTAGCGGGAGATTCTACAATGAGCAGTTCTTC
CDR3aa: CASSLVETSGRFYNEQFF

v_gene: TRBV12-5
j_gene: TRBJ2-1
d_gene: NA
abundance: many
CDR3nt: TGTGCTAGTGGGACGGGGACTCTGCAGTTCTTC
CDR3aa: CASGTGTLQFF

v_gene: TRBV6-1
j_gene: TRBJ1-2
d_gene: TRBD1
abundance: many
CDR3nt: TGTGCCAGCAGTTACCGGGACAGGGGATTGGGTGGCTATGGCTACACCTTC
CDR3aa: CASSYRDRGLGGYGYTF

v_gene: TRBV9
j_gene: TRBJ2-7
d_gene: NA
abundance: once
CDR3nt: NA
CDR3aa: CASSFYICSARDRGPGEQYF

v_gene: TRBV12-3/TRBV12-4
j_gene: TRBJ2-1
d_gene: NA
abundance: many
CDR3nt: TGTGCCAGCCTACGATTAGGCAATGAGCAGTTCTTC
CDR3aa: CASLRLGNEQFF

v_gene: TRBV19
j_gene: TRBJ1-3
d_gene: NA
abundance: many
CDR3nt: TGTGCCAGTAGTATGAGCTCTGGAAACACCATATATTTT
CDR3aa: CASSMSSGNTIYF

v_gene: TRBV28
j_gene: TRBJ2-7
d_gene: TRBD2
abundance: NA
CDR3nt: TGTGCCAGCAGTTTAATTGTTAGCGGGAGGGCGGGCGGGTACGAGCAGTACTTC
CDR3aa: CASSLIVSGRAGGYEQYF

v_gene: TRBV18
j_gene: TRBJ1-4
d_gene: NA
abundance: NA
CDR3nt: TGTGCCAGCTCACCACGGCAGAATAATGAAAAACTGTTTTTT
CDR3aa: CASSPRQNNEKLFF

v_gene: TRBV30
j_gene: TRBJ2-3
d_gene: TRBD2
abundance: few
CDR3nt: TGTGCCTGGAGTTGGATCCTAGCGGGAGAGGGAGATACGCAGTATTTT
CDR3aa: CAWSWILAGEGDTQYF

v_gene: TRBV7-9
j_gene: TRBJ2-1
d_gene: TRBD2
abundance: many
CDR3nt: TGTGCCAGCAGCTGGGTACTAGCGGGAGGGCCGGGTGAGCAGTTCTTC
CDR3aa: CASSWVLAGGPGEQFF

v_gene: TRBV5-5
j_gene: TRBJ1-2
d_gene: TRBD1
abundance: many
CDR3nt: TGTGCCAGCAGCTGGGGACAGGGCCTGACTAACTATGGCTACACCTTC
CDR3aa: CASSWGQGLTNYGYTF

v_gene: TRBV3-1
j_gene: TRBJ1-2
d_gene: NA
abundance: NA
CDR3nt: TGTGCCGGCAGCGGTCCAGGGAGAGCTAACTATGGCTACACCTTC
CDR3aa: CAGSGPGRANYGYTF